This T cell receptor beta chain derives from a study of T-cell reconstitution after alpha-beta-depleted transplantation in children (dated by TCRdb to 2015 to 2016). Notes on the research overall: Using TCR repertoire profiling, the study quantitatively followed how T-cell immune reconstitution unfolded in children after TCRalphabeta/CD19-depleted allogeneic hematopoietic cell transplantation. The full study reports these points: Over the following months the frequencies of hyperexpanded clones went down, and after one year T-cell counts and TCRbeta diversity were mostly credited to newly produced T cells. In some patients, the high TCRbeta diversity seen at day 60 was put down to recipient T cells and intrathymic progenitors that had survived conditioning. The apparently early recovery of alphabetaT-cell counts about two months after transplant reportedly depended on only several hundred rapidly expanded clones that came from non-depleted graft cells.

The protocol used for the library was PCR. Data came from an Illumina HiSeq 2500. To normalize quantification of the TCRbeta repertoire, the TCR libraries were built with molecular barcoding that relied on unique molecular identifiers. The raw public reads went through TCRdb reprocessing: fastp at Q25, MiXCR clone calling, in-frame beta chains kept. When rows share a CDR3 protein, they turn into one entry using the most common DNA and genes. The sample table records 900,000 or so distinct CDR3 sequences; about 15% of these occur just once. Approximately 5% of the sample is taken by the ten largest. This clonotype showed up just a few times. The target of this receptor is not known. No base quality values were provided; no much bigger clone lies one nucleotide off. The germline V gene provides CDR1 SGHRS and CDR2 YFSETQ. The CDR3 runs 12 amino acids, cysteine and phenylalanine included. Of all the DNA, just the CDR3 is kept, 36 bases in frame from base 1. The junction shows trimming of 10 bases on V and 5 bases on J, plus 16 bases between the germline ends.

The sample's treatment or condition label, decoded: allogeneic hematopoietic cell transplantation with graft depleted of TCRalphabeta T cells and CD19 B cells. The transplant recipients were children given TCRalphabeta/CD19-depleted allogeneic hematopoietic cell grafts. The TCR originated in a male patient younger than 18 who had a stem cell transplant for acute lymphoblastic leukemia, so the T cells may come from the graft donor. This specimen consisted of PBMCs, mostly from graft donor cells, obtained 360 days after TCRalphabeta/CD19-depleted stem cell transplant. The rearrangement combines TRBV5-1 with TRBJ2-7; no D gene can be assigned with confidence. The nucleotide sequence reads TGCGCCTCCCAGTCACCTGGCGACGAGCAGTACTTC. Its translation reads: CASQSPGDEQYF.